This T cell receptor beta chain was identified in a study of identical twins. In its sample, this clonotype was seen a few times. What it binds is unknown. Per germline, CDR1 SEHNR and CDR2 FQNEAQ (reference sequence). The CDR3 covers 17 residues. Trimming cost V 5 bases and J 2 bases; bases outside gene matches: 7. Findings of the study overall: The models systematically underestimated how much out-of-frame TCR alpha was shared in monozygotic twins.

After template switching added a universal primer site, the resulting cDNA carried unique molecular identifiers. One entry per CDR3 protein results from TCRdb running MiXCR on the 5' RACE reads. The sample gives some 710,000 distinct CDR3 sequences, around 6% of which show up once; under 2% is in the top ten. Healthy Caucasians alone served as donors. Material for sequencing was naive T cells sorted from blood. This TCR was recovered from a young man in good health. The genes are TRBV7-9 and TRBJ2-1; 12 bases are shared with TRBD2. In DNA form, the CDR3 reads TGTGCCAGCAGCCCTCTCACTAGCGGGAGGCCCTACAATGAGCAGTTCTTC. This translates into CASSPLTSGRPYNEQFF. Full variable domain (missing parts from reference TRBV7-9 and TRBJ2-1): DTGVSQNPRHKITKRGQNVTFRCDPISEHNRLYWYRQTLGQGPEFLTYFQNEAQLEKSRLLSDRFSAERPKGSFSTLEIQRTEQGDSAMYLCASSPLTSGRPYNEQFFGPGTRLTVL.